Shown below are 28 T cell receptor beta chains from a single sample sequenced in a study of monozygotic twins with inflammatory bowel disease. TCRdb reprocessed the 5' RACE reads and reports one entry per CDR3 protein, with no DNA. The specimen's table records more than 300,000 distinct CDR3 sequences. Sequencing was carried out using blood. These receptors came from a human donor with ulcerative colitis or Crohn's disease, or a healthy co-twin of an affected twin (not recorded which).

The chain uses TRBV10-2 and TRBJ2-3; the TCRdb D gene call, TRBD2, has no DNA to confirm it. Germline assignment: CDR1 WSHSY and CDR2 SAAADI. The CDR3 totals 16 residues. The CDR3 protein is CASISGLAGSSDTQYF.

This rearrangement joins TRBV20-1 to TRBJ2-7; TCRdb gives TRBD2 as the D gene, but with no DNA this cannot be confirmed. CDR1 DFQATT and CDR2 SNEGSKA come from the germline V gene (reference sequence). The CDR3 sequence is 16 residues long. CDR3 residues: CSASDRTSGGPYEQYF.

The V call is TRBV4-2, the J call TRBJ2-7; TCRdb proposes TRBD1, but this gene call is untestable without DNA. Germline V gene lookup returns CDR1 LGHNA and CDR2 YNFKEQ. The CDR3 runs to 17 residues. The CDR3 loop reads CASSPWGGQGAFYEQYF.

The chain has TRBV9 and TRBJ2-1; TCRdb names TRBD2, which stays unverified in the absence of DNA. The germline V gene encodes CDR1 SGDLS and CDR2 YYNGEE. The CDR3 covers 16 residues. CDR3 region: CASSVEAGGTHNEQFF.

The chain carries TRBV27 and TRBJ2-7; there is no DNA to check the TCRdb D call of TRBD2. The CDR3 extends over 18 amino acids. Looked up from germline, CDR1 is MNHEY and CDR2 is SMNVEV (reference sequence). The CDR3 protein is CASSPSSGEAGLSYEQYF.

The CDR3 is CASSSLLKSGASGYGYTF. The chain links TRBV7-8 to TRBJ1-2; TCRdb's D gene call, TRBD1, goes unchecked for lack of DNA. The germline CDR1 and CDR2 sequences are SGHVS and FQNEAQ. The CDR3 is made up of 18 amino acids.

This chain joins TRBV7-2 and TRBJ2-3; the D call of TRBD1 rests on TCRdb alone, since no DNA is present to check it. The CDR3 is made up of 14 amino acids. In germline, CDR1 is SGHTA, CDR2 FQGNSA. The CDR3 protein is CASSPRWGADTQYF.

The V and J genes are TRBV20-1 and TRBJ2-3; TCRdb's D gene call, TRBD2, goes unchecked for lack of DNA. There are 13 residues in the CDR3. The germline V gene has CDR1 DFQATT and CDR2 SNEGSKA (reference sequence). The CDR3 loop is CSALPGGPDTQYF.

This chain links TRBV29-1 with TRBJ1-2; TCRdb's assignment of TRBD1 cannot be checked, as there is no DNA. Germline CDR1 is SQVTM and CDR2 is ANQGSEA. The CDR3 has 11 amino acids. The CDR3 sequence is CSALKTDGYTF.

The CDR3 sequence: CASSLGHDRDYEQYF. The chain recombines TRBV12-3 or TRBV12-4 with TRBJ2-7; TCRdb returns TRBD1, unconfirmable since there is no DNA. The CDR3 sequence is 15 residues long.

The chain recombines TRBV7-9 with TRBJ1-2; with no DNA, the TCRdb D assignment of TRBD1 cannot be verified. Germline V gives CDR1 SEHNR, CDR2 FQNEAQ (reference sequence). The length of the CDR3 is 14 residues. The CDR3 is CASSRNRGSFGYTF.

This chain links TRBV3-1 with TRBJ2-1; no DNA is available, so the TRBD1 call from TCRdb remains unchecked. This CDR3 spans 15 amino acids. Per germline, CDR1 LGHDT and CDR2 YNNKEL (reference sequence). This CDR3 is CASSLRDRGINEQFF.

The genes are TRBV7-6 and TRBJ1-2; TCRdb outputs TRBD1, but without DNA this stays unchecked. The CDR3 runs to 13 residues. Germline CDR1 SGHVS, CDR2 FNYEAQ. This chain's CDR3 is CASSLGASYGYTF.

This chain connects TRBV6-5 to TRBJ1-1. The CDR3 runs 15 residues. Germline lookup yields CDR1 MNHEY and CDR2 SVGAGI. The chain's CDR3 is CASSYFDRPDTEAFF.

The CDR3 loop is CASSQDPAPTSYEQYF. V is TRBV4-3 and J is TRBJ2-7. CDR3 length: 16 amino acids. Germline V lookup: CDR1 LGHNA, CDR2 YSLEER.

This CDR3 is CSASSGQGDYGYTF. V and J are TRBV20-1 and TRBJ1-2; TCRdb's assignment of TRBD1 cannot be checked, as there is no DNA. Germline loops: CDR1 DFQATT, CDR2 SNEGSKA (reference sequence). The CDR3 is 14 amino acids.

V gene TRBV5-1 combines with J gene TRBJ1-2; TCRdb's D gene call, TRBD1, goes unchecked for lack of DNA. Per the germline V gene, CDR1 is SGHRS and CDR2 is YFSETQ. This CDR3 has 15 residues. Here the CDR3 reads CASSTGDRGTYGYTF.

The J gene is TRBJ2-7, the V gene TRBV3-1; TCRdb's D gene call, TRBD2, goes unchecked for lack of DNA. This CDR3 has 15 amino acids. Germline V lookup: CDR1 LGHDT, CDR2 YNNKEL (reference sequence). CDR3 protein: CASSQFRAGPYEQYF.

This chain uses TRBV12-3 or TRBV12-4 with TRBJ2-3. This CDR3 region has 13 residues. CDR3 protein: CASSHGVADTQYF.

The chain couples TRBV4-1 to TRBJ2-1; TCRdb's D call, TRBD2, is unchecked because there is no DNA. CDR3 length: 21 amino acids. Germline V lookup: CDR1 MGHRA, CDR2 YSYEKL. The CDR3 loop reads CASSQELSPSGGAEGPNEQFF.

J is TRBJ2-7 and V is TRBV30. This CDR3 contains 12 residues. Germline-derived CDR1 and CDR2 are GTSNPN and SVGIG (reference sequence). This CDR3 is CAWSVQLREQYF.

V is TRBV12-3 or TRBV12-4 and J is TRBJ1-2; TCRdb designates TRBD1, a call that cannot be tested without DNA. The CDR3 contains 12 residues. The CDR3: CASSFGGSGFTF.

The chain carries TRBV5-1 and TRBJ2-5; TCRdb calls TRBD1, which cannot be checked without DNA. Looked up from germline, CDR1 is SGHRS and CDR2 is YFSETQ. The CDR3 consists of 16 residues. This CDR3 reads CASSTNPGRSQETQYF. The variable domain in full, completed from reference TRBV5-1 and TRBJ2-5, reads KAGVTQTPRYLIKTRGQQVTLSCSPISGHRSVSWYQQTPGQGLQFLFEYFSETQRNKGNFPGRFSGRQFSNSRSEMNVSTLELGDSALYLCASSTNPGRSQETQYFGPGTRLLVL.

The chain uses TRBV24-1 and TRBJ1-1; TCRdb designates TRBD1, a call that cannot be tested without DNA. Germline CDR1 reads KGHDR; CDR2 reads SFDVKD. This CDR3 region has 15 residues. The CDR3 loop reads CATSDYLQGDTEAFF.

The chain is built from TRBV25-1 and TRBJ2-5; the D call from TCRdb, TRBD2, cannot be confirmed without DNA. Germline V gene data show CDR1 as MGHDK and CDR2 as SYGVNS. This CDR3 region has 13 residues. This CDR3 reads CASRMGTRQTQYF.

The chain joins TRBV3-1 to TRBJ2-7. In germline, CDR1 is LGHDT, CDR2 YNNKEL (reference sequence). CDR3 length equals 15 residues. CDR3 in amino acids: CASSQVPGSPYEQYF.

The chain uses TRBV6-1 and TRBJ1-6; the D call of TRBD1 rests on TCRdb alone, since no DNA is present to check it. The CDR3 has 14 residues. CDR1 is MNHNS and CDR2 is SASEGT in the germline V gene. The CDR3 loop reads CASSVGPANSPLHF.

The rearrangement links TRBV7-3 to TRBJ2-7; lacking DNA, the TRBD2 call made by TCRdb goes unchecked. Looked up from germline, CDR1 is SGHTA and CDR2 is FQGTGA. The CDR3 consists of 16 residues. This CDR3 reads CASSLTPSGGLYEQYF.